This entry lists 27 T cell receptor beta chains sequenced from one sample in a study of T cell repertoires in cytomegalovirus infection (dated by TCRdb to the late 2010s). This sample was sequenced with an Illumina HiSeq 1500. TCRdb reworked the public reads: Q25 trimming with fastp, MiXCR clone assembly, productive beta chains retained. Rows are combined by CDR3 protein, so each entry shows the most common genes and DNA. Within this sample are more than 150,000 distinct CDR3 sequences, with about 21% of them counted one time only. About 2.9% of the sample lies in the top ten. The sequencing sample was made of PBMCs. These receptors were obtained from a human donor in good health (CMV status not recorded). Some clones in this sample may be carry-over from other donors' samples.

The rearrangement joins TRBV6-2 or TRBV6-3 to TRBJ1-1, with 8 bases fitting TRBD1. The germline gives CDR1 MNHEY, CDR2 SVGEGT. Losses at the gene ends were 8 bases for V and 0 bases for J; bases not matched to a gene: 5. The CDR3 spans 14 residues. Here the CDR3 reads CASGGQGLNTEAFF. The CDR3 DNA sequence: TGTGCCAGCGGCGGACAGGGACTGAACACTGAAGCTTTCTTT.

There are a few counts of this clonotype. The V call is TRBV28, the J call TRBJ1-2; no definite D call. Germline CDR1 and CDR2: MDHEN and SYDVKM. The germline V and J ends were trimmed by 3 bases and 7 bases, with 9 bases remaining between them. The CDR3 length is 12 residues. The CDR3 is CASSLNVGGYTF. CDR3 in DNA: TGTGCCAGCAGTTTGAATGTGGGTGGCTACACCTTC.

This clonotype was found a few times. The genes are TRBV7-6 and TRBJ1-6; 8 bases fit TRBD1. The CDR3 covers 14 residues. Germline CDR1 and CDR2: SGHVS and FNYEAQ. V shed 5 bases and J 9 bases; nucleotides not matched to a gene: 6. The CDR3 protein is CASSEDRARSPLHF. The CDR3 DNA reads as TGTGCCAGCAGCGAGGACAGGGCTCGTTCACCCCTCCACTTT.

This clonotype was seen more than once but under ten times. The chain employs TRBV5-6 and TRBJ2-7, with unresolved D. The CDR3 contains 13 residues. Germline CDR1 SGHDT, CDR2 YYEEEE. The V end lost 0 bases, the J end lost 3 bases, and 7 bases lay between the germline ends. This chain's CDR3 is CASSLGGRYEQYF. CDR3 sequence (DNA): TGTGCCAGCAGCTTGGGAGGACGCTACGAGCAGTACTTC.

The V call is TRBV5-1, the J call TRBJ2-5; tentatively, D is TRBD2 (6 bases). CDR3 length: 14 residues. CDR1 SGHRS and CDR2 YFSETQ come from the germline V gene. V shed 2 bases and J shed 2 bases, with 10 bases lying between them. CDR3 protein: CASSFQGLQETQYF. The CDR3 DNA reads TGCGCCAGCAGCTTCCAGGGACTGCAAGAGACCCAGTACTTC.

The chain is built from TRBV7-2 and TRBJ1-1; D not resolved. The CDR3 runs to 13 residues. Germline V lookup: CDR1 SGHTA, CDR2 FQGNSA. Trimming shortened V by 7 bases and J by 4 bases, and 13 bases separated the two germline ends. In DNA form, the CDR3 reads TGTGCCAGCATCCTACACCGGGGCACTGAAGCTTTCTTT. This translates into CASILHRGTEAFF.

In its sample, this clonotype was seen a few times. This chain uses TRBV5-6 with TRBJ2-7; D not certain. The CDR3 covers 14 residues. Germline-derived CDR1 and CDR2 are SGHDT and YYEEEE. V lost 0 bases to trimming and J lost 7 bases, with 14 bases between them. CDR3 amino acids: CASSLDLGSEEQYF. The CDR3 region has the DNA TGTGCCAGCAGCTTGGATCTGGGTTCGGAGGAGCAGTACTTC. Looking up the rest from reference TRBV5-6 and TRBJ2-7 gives the full variable domain: DAGVTQSPTHLIKTRGQQVTLRCSPKSGHDTVSWYQQALGQGPQFIFQYYEEEERQRGNFPDRFSGHQFPNYSSELNVNALLLGDSALYLCASSLDLGSEEQYFGPGTRLTVT.

This clonotype showed up many times. The chain couples TRBV7-2 to TRBJ1-1; the D is unclear. The length of the CDR3 is 15 residues. V shed 2 bases and J shed 1 base, with 11 bases lying between them. Germline CDR1 SGHTA, CDR2 FQGNSA. This chain's CDR3 is CASSLMTRGNTEAFF. CDR3 nucleotide sequence: TGTGCCAGCAGCTTAATGACCCGGGGGAACACTGAAGCTTTCTTT.

This clonotype was observed a few times. The chain has TRBV4-1 and TRBJ2-7, with D possibly being TRBD2 (6 bases). The CDR3 loop spans 13 amino acids. Germline V lookup: CDR1 MGHRA, CDR2 YSYEKL. Trimming stripped 5 bases from V and 5 bases from J, with 13 bases between. CDR3 sequence reads: CASSVQEGDEQYF. The CDR3 region has the DNA TGCGCCAGCAGCGTCCAGGAGGGAGACGAGCAGTACTTC.

The V and J genes are TRBV20-1 and TRBJ1-1, with D maybe TRBD1 (5 bases). CDR3 size: 13 residues. The germline gives CDR1 DFQATT, CDR2 SNEGSKA (reference sequence). V was clipped by 4 bases and J by 3 bases, with 12 bases between them. The DNA of the CDR3 is TGCAGTGCTATGACAGTGACCTACACTGAAGCTTTCTTT. Protein sequence: CSAMTVTYTEAFF.

The V call is TRBV11-2, the J call TRBJ1-6; perhaps TRBD1 as D (6 bases). The ends were cut back, 1 base at V and 6 bases at J, with 13 bases in the middle. Germline CDR1 is SGHAT and CDR2 is FQNNGV. The CDR3 has 16 amino acids. CDR3 region: CASSLALGQSNSPLHF. The CDR3 nucleotides read TGTGCCAGCAGCTTAGCCCTTGGACAGTCTAATTCACCCCTCCACTTT.

This clonotype was found a few times. V and J are TRBV11-3 and TRBJ2-1; 12 nucleotides align to TRBD2. J was trimmed by 5 bases and V by 5 bases; bases with no gene match: 10. Germline V gene sequence: CDR1 SGHNT, CDR2 YENEEA. CDR3 length: 17 residues. CDR3 DNA: TGTGCCAGCAGCGTGCGACTAGCGGGAGCGTCTCACAATGAGCAGTTCTTC. Protein: CASSVRLAGASHNEQFF.

In this sample, this clonotype turned up a few times. V gene TRBV6-1 combines with J gene TRBJ2-1; 8 nucleotides match TRBD2. The V and J ends lost 2 bases and 7 bases, in that order; junction bases with no gene match: 10. The CDR3 has 16 residues. Germline values: CDR1 MNHNS, CDR2 SASEGT. The CDR3 sequence: CASSERSGGVGNEQFF. As DNA, the CDR3 is TGTGCCAGCAGTGAACGAAGCGGGGGTGTCGGGAATGAGCAGTTCTTC.

This clonotype showed up just a few times. The V and J genes are TRBV12-3 or TRBV12-4 and TRBJ2-3, with TRBD1 identical over 11 bases. Trimming cost V 3 bases and J 1 base; bases outside gene matches: 3. This CDR3 is built from 16 residues. CDR3: CASSFPGQGGTDTQYF. DNA of the CDR3: TGTGCCAGCAGTTTTCCGGGACAGGGGGGCACAGATACGCAGTATTTT.

Only a few counts were recorded for this clonotype. The chain couples TRBV6-5 to TRBJ2-2; D is uncertain. CDR3 length: 12 residues. Germline V lookup: CDR1 MNHEY, CDR2 SVGAGI. V dropped 4 bases and J dropped 7 bases, with 7 bases sitting between them. The DNA for the CDR3 is TGTGCCAGCAGTTCTTTCGGCGGGGAGCTGTTTTTT. This gives the protein CASSSFGGELFF.

This clonotype came up many times. The V and J genes are TRBV28 and TRBJ2-1; TRBD2 matches 12 bases. Germline lookup yields CDR1 MDHEN and CDR2 SYDVKM. V was clipped by 4 bases and J by 5 bases; unmatched bases: 12. The CDR3 is 18 amino acids. CDR3 protein: CASSSTPQTSGSHNEQFF. The CDR3 coding sequence is TGTGCCAGCAGTTCCACTCCACAGACTAGCGGGAGCCACAATGAGCAGTTCTTC.

V usage is TRBV12-3 or TRBV12-4 and J usage is TRBJ2-4; D is unclear. V was cut by 5 bases and J by 3 bases, with 11 bases left in between. This CDR3 contains 14 residues. The CDR3 loop reads CASSPRMGKNIQYF. CDR3 DNA sequence: TGTGCCAGCAGTCCCCGGATGGGCAAAAACATTCAGTACTTC.

The chain combines TRBV5-1 with TRBJ1-6; possibly TRBD1 for D (6 bases). CDR1 SGHRS and CDR2 YFSETQ come from the germline V gene. V was cut by 0 bases and J by 7 bases, with 14 bases left in between. The CDR3 extends over 16 amino acids. This CDR3 is CASSLDVQGANSPLHF. CDR3 DNA sequence: TGCGCCAGCAGCTTGGACGTACAGGGCGCGAATTCACCCCTCCACTTT.

J is TRBJ2-1 and V is TRBV20-1; 8 bases align to TRBD1. The CDR3 is made up of 14 amino acids. Germline trimming cut 5 bases from V and 5 bases from J; bases unmatched to any gene: 8. Germline V gives CDR1 DFQATT, CDR2 SNEGSKA (reference sequence). The CDR3 DNA is TGCAGTGCTCGACGGGACAGGCCGGACAATGAGCAGTTCTTC. Protein sequence: CSARRDRPDNEQFF.

The CDR3 DNA reads TGTGCCAGCAGCTCCTTGGTCAGGGTTGTCCAAGAGACCCAGTACTTC. It yields the protein CASSSLVRVVQETQYF. The chain uses TRBV5-5 and TRBJ2-5, with D tentatively TRBD1 (5 bases). V was pared by 3 bases and J by 1 base, with 16 bases between. This CDR3 is built from 16 residues. From germline, CDR1 is SGHKS and CDR2 YYEKEE (reference sequence).

This clonotype was detected only a few times. V usage is TRBV7-3 and J usage is TRBJ2-2, with TRBD2 identical over 10 bases. Trimming at V came to 2 bases and at J to 7 bases, leaving 7 bases not matched to a gene. CDR1 is SGHTA, CDR2 FQGTGA, per germline. This CDR3 has 16 amino acids. CDR3 coding DNA: TGTGCCAGCAGCTTAGTAGCGGGAGGCGTCGGCGGGGAGCTGTTTTTT. This encodes CASSLVAGGVGGELFF.

V and J are TRBV28 and TRBJ1-5; D is uncertain. This CDR3 has 16 residues. Trimming pared 5 bases from V and 1 base from J, leaving 15 bases between. The germline V gene encodes CDR1 MDHEN and CDR2 SYDVKM. The DNA of the CDR3 is TGTGCCAGCAGTCCCCATCGAGGCTCCAGCAATCAGCCCCAGCATTTT. Protein: CASSPHRGSSNQPQHF.

This clonotype showed up many times. The chain carries TRBV11-3 and TRBJ1-1, with a tentative D call TRBD1 (5 bases). V was trimmed by 4 bases and J by 4 bases, leaving 16 bases between them. The CDR3 sequence is 15 residues long. Germline CDR1 reads SGHNT; CDR2 reads YENEEA. In DNA form, the CDR3 reads TGTGCCAGCAGCTCTGGTCGGCCAGGGCGCACTGAAGCTTTCTTT. Translated, it gives CASSSGRPGRTEAFF.

Concerning this clonotype itself: Being one base from a much bigger clone, this may be a read error. The chain joins TRBV19 to TRBJ2-5, with 11 bases that match TRBD1. Germline V gene sequence: CDR1 LNHDA, CDR2 SQIVND (reference sequence). The CDR3 is made up of 14 amino acids. The CDR3 loop reads CASRDRGRGETQNF. CDR3 nucleotides: TGTGCCAGTAGGGACAGGGGGCGCGGAGAGACCCAGAACTTC.

The chain recombines TRBV5-1 with TRBJ1-1, with TRBD1 matching over 8 bases. This CDR3 spans 14 amino acids. V lost 4 bases, J lost 4 bases, and 6 bases stayed unmatched. Germline CDR1 reads SGHRS; CDR2 reads YFSETQ. The CDR3 here is CASSRDRGPTEAFF. DNA for the CDR3: TGCGCCAGCAGCCGTGACAGGGGCCCCACTGAAGCTTTCTTT.

The chain links TRBV15 to TRBJ1-1; no definite D call. CDR1 and CDR2 from the germline V gene are LNHNV and YYDKDF (reference sequence). V was shortened by 0 bases and J by 6 bases, with 11 bases between the two germline ends. This CDR3 is 14 amino acids long. CDR3 residues: CATSREGRAAEAFF. The CDR3 region has the DNA TGTGCCACCAGCAGAGAGGGGAGAGCTGCTGAAGCTTTCTTT. The full variable domain, completed using reference TRBV15 and TRBJ1-1, is DAMVIQNPRYQVTQFGKPVTLSCSQTLNHNVMYWYQQKSSQAPKLLFHYYDKDFNNEADTPDNFQSRRPNTSFCFLDIRSPGLGDTAMYLCATSREGRAAEAFFGQGTRLTVV.

This clonotype was counted many times. The chain joins TRBV7-8 to TRBJ1-5, with D perhaps TRBD1 (6 bases). Germline CDR1 SGHVS, CDR2 FQNEAQ. This CDR3 is built from 19 residues. V was clipped by 3 bases and J by 2 bases, with 23 bases between them. The CDR3 sequence is CASSLVTSGLGGRNQPQHF. CDR3 bases: TGTGCCAGCAGCTTGGTAACAAGTGGGTTGGGGGGGCGCAATCAGCCCCAGCATTTT.